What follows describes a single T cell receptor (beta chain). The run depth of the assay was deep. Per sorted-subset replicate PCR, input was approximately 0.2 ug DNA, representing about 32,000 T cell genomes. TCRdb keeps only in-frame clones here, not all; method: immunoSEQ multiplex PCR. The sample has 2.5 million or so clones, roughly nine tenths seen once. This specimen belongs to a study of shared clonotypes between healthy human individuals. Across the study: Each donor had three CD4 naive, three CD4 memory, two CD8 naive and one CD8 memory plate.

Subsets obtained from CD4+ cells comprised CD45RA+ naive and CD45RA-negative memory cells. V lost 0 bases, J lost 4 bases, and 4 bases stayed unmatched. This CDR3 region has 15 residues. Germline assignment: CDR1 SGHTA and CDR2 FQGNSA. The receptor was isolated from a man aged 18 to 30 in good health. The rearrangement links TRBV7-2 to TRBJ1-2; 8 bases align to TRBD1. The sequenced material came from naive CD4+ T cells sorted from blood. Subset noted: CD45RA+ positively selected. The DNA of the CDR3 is TGTGCCAGCAGCTTAGCGCCGGACAGGGTCTATGGCTACACCTTC. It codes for CASSLAPDRVYGYTF. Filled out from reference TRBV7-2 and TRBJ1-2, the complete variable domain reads GAGVSQSPSNKVTEKGKDVELRCDPISGHTALYWYRQSLGQGLEFLIYFQGNSAPDKSGLPSDRFSAERTGGSVSTLTIQRTQQEDSAVYLCASSLAPDRVYGYTFGSGTRLTVV.